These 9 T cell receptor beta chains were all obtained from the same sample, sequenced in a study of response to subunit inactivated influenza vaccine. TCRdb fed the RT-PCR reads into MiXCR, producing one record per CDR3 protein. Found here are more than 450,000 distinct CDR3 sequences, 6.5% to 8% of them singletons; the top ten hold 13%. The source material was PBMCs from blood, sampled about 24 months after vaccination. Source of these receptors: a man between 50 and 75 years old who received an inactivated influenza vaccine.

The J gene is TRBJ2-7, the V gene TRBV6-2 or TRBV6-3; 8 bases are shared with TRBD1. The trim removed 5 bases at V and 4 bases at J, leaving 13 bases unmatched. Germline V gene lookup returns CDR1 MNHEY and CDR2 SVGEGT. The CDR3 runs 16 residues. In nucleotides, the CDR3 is TGTGCCAGCAGTGACCCTTCGGACAGGGCTGAGTACGAGCAGTACTTC. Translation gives CASSDPSDRAEYEQYF.

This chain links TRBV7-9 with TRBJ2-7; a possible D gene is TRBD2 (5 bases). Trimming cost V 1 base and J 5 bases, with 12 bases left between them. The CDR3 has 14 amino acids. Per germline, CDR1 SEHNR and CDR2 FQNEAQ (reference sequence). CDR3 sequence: CASSLGISGDEQYF. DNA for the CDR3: TGTGCCAGCAGCTTAGGAATCTCCGGGGACGAGCAGTACTTC.

The DNA of the CDR3 is TGTGCCAGCAGTTACCTCCGGGACGGTTCCGGGGAGCTGTTTTTT. This translates into CASSYLRDGSGELFF. The chain couples TRBV6-5 to TRBJ2-2, with D possibly called TRBD1 or TRBD2 (5 bases each). Trimming pared 2 bases from V and 6 bases from J, leaving 13 bases between. The CDR3 contains 15 residues. From germline, CDR1 is MNHEY and CDR2 SVGAGI.

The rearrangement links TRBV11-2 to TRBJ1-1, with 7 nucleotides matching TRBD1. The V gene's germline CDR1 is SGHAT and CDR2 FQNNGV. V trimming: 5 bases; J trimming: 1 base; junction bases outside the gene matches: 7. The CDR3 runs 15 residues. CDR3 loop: CASSTSGTANTEAFF. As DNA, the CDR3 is TGTGCCAGCAGCACTTCCGGGACAGCGAACACTGAAGCTTTCTTT.

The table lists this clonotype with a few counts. The CDR3 region has the DNA TGTGCCAGCAGCTCGTCGCAACAGGGATCCCACGAGCAGTACTTC. Translating gives CASSSSQQGSHEQYF. This chain joins TRBV7-6 and TRBJ2-7; possibly TRBD1 for D (6 bases). V was clipped by 4 bases and J by 5 bases, with 18 bases between them. Germline lookup yields CDR1 SGHVS and CDR2 FNYEAQ. The CDR3 runs to 15 residues.

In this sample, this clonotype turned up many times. The DNA for the CDR3 is TGTGCCAGCAGTTTGTACAGGGGGGTGAACACTGAAGCTTTCTTT. Its translation is CASSLYRGVNTEAFF. The V gene is TRBV12-3 or TRBV12-4, the J gene TRBJ1-1, with 8 nucleotides matching TRBD1. This CDR3 is 15 amino acids long. V gave up 3 bases and J gave up 0 bases; unmatched junction bases: 3.

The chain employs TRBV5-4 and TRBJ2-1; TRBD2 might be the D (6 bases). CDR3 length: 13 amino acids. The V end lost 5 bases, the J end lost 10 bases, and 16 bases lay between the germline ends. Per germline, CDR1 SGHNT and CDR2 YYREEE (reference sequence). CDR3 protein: CASSGGKGGEQFF. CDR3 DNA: TGTGCCAGCAGTGGTGGCAAGGGAGGCGAGCAGTTCTTC.

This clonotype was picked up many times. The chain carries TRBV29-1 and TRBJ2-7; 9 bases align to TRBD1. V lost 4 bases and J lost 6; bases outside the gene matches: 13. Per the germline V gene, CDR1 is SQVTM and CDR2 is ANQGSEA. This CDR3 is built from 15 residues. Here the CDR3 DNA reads TGCAGCGTTGTGTACGGACAGGGGAGGGTAGGCGAGCAGTACTTC. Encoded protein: CSVVYGQGRVGEQYF.

In DNA, the CDR3 is TGTGCCAGCAGCAAAGGGTATAGACAAGATAAGACAGGGATCTCTGGGGAGCCCCAGCATTTT. Encoded protein: CASSKGYRQDKTGISGEPQHF. The rearrangement joins TRBV21-1 to TRBJ1-5; TRBD1 was called by the table and not checked on the DNA. TRBV21-1 is a pseudogene segment. This CDR3 has 21 residues.